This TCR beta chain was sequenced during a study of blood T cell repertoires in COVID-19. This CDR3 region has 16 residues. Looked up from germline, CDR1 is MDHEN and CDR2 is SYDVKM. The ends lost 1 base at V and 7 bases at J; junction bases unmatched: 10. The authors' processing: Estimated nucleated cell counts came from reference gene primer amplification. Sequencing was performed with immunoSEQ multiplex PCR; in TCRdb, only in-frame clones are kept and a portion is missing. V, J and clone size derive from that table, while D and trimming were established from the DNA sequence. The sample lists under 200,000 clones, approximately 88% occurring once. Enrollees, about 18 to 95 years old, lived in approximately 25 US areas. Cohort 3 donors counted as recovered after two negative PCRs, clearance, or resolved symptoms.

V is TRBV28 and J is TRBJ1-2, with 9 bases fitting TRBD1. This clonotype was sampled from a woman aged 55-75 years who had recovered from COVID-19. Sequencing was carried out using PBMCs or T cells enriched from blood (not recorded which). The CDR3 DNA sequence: TGTGCCAGCAGTTTATTGATAACAGGGGGCGGGATTGGCTACACCTTC. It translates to CASSLLITGGGIGYTF.